What follows describes a single T cell receptor (beta chain). Sequencing was performed with immunoSEQ multiplex PCR; in TCRdb, only in-frame clones are kept and a portion is missing. The sample has 450,000 or so clones, approximately 90% seen once. The germline V gene has CDR1 LNHDA and CDR2 SQIVND (reference sequence). The CDR3 has 15 residues. V lost 6 bases, J lost 4 bases, and 18 bases lay in between. This sample is drawn from a study of blood T cell repertoires in COVID-19. The V gene is TRBV19, the J gene TRBJ1-2; D gene unclear. The TCR comes from a woman in her thirties or forties with COVID-19, enrolled during active disease. Sample: peripheral blood. CDR3 sequence reads: CASRKQPSNTYGYTF. CDR3 DNA sequence: TGTGCCAGTAGAAAACAGCCCTCAAACACCTATGGCTACACCTTC.